These 10 T cell receptor beta chains came from one sample sequenced in a study of response to subunit inactivated influenza vaccine. One entry per CDR3 protein, called by TCRdb with MiXCR from the RT-PCR reads. The sample yields more than 500,000 distinct CDR3 sequences, about 10% seen once. The data were also submitted as part of a second study, on T cells expressing NK-cell markers. This second study says: A 5'RACE template switching approach incorporating UMIs was used to make TCR beta cDNA.

Sequenced material: PBMCs from blood, taken on the day of vaccination. All receptors derive from a man between 45 and 60 years old who received an inactivated influenza vaccine.

This clonotype was seen only a few times. The rearrangement links TRBV15 to TRBJ1-4; D is ambiguous. The length of the CDR3 is 16 residues. Trimming left V 5 bases short and J 0 bases short, with 13 bases between. Germline V gene lookup returns CDR1 LNHNV and CDR2 YYDKDF (reference sequence). In DNA, the CDR3 is TGTGCCACCAGCCCTAGACAACCTGCAACTAATGAAAAACTGTTTTTT. Translating it yields CATSPRQPATNEKLFF.

The chain couples TRBV18 to TRBJ2-7, with 12 nucleotides matching TRBD2. Germline trimming cut 4 bases from V and 5 bases from J; bases unmatched to any gene: 6. The CDR3 covers 15 residues. CDR1 is KGHSH, CDR2 LQKENI, per germline. The DNA for the CDR3 is TGTGCCAGCTCACGAGAACTAGCGGGAGGCAACGAGCAGTACTTC. This gives the protein CASSRELAGGNEQYF.

The sample holds a few counts of this clonotype. This chain uses TRBV30 with TRBJ2-1, with 7 bases lining up with TRBD2. The CDR3 loop spans 13 amino acids. V lost 2 bases, J lost 6 bases, and 4 bases stayed unmatched. CDR1 is GTSNPN, CDR2 SVGIG, per germline (reference sequence). This CDR3 is CAWSRLAANEQFF. The CDR3 DNA reads as TGTGCCTGGAGTCGACTAGCCGCCAATGAGCAGTTCTTC.

This chain joins TRBV20-1 and TRBJ2-2; D call uncertain. V gave up 0 bases and J gave up 5 bases, with 19 bases separating them. The CDR3 consists of 17 residues. The V gene's germline CDR1 is DFQATT and CDR2 SNEGSKA (reference sequence). CDR3: CSARDLKGGRRTGELFF. The DNA of the CDR3 is TGCAGTGCTAGAGATCTGAAGGGTGGAAGACGAACCGGGGAGCTGTTTTTT.

The CDR3 loop reads CASSPGLAGSKTQYF. CDR3 DNA: TGTGCCAGCAGCCCCGGACTAGCGGGCTCGAAGACCCAGTACTTC. This chain links TRBV7-2 with TRBJ2-5; 11 bases match TRBD2. V shed 5 bases and J 6 bases; nucleotides not matched to a gene: 8. This CDR3 has 15 residues. CDR1 and CDR2 from the germline V gene are SGHTA and FQGNSA.

This clonotype was counted at least ten times. The chain links TRBV7-9 to TRBJ2-3; weak D call: TRBD2 (6 bases). The germline CDR1 and CDR2 sequences are SEHNR and FQNEAQ (reference sequence). V dropped 5 bases and J dropped 2 bases, with 11 bases sitting between them. The CDR3 runs 14 residues. For the CDR3, the DNA is TGTGCCAGCAGCCCTGGGACTCACACAGATACGCAGTATTTT. Translated: CASSPGTHTDTQYF.

This clonotype was counted at least ten times. The chain combines TRBV9 with TRBJ2-7, with D possibly being TRBD1 (5 bases). The germline V gene has CDR1 SGDLS and CDR2 YYNGEE. CDR3 length: 12 residues. The V end was cut by 4 bases, the J end by 5 bases, with 10 bases between. The CDR3 nucleotides read TGTGCCAGCAGCCTGCTAGGGGACGAGCAGTACTTC. It translates to CASSLLGDEQYF.

This chain links TRBV4-1 with TRBJ2-3, with 8 bases aligning to TRBD2. V lost 3 bases to trimming and J lost 0 bases; unmatched junction nucleotides: 8. Germline V gene sequence: CDR1 MGHRA, CDR2 YSYEKL. CDR3 length: 17 residues. CDR3 residues: CASSHRERGYSTDTQYF. The CDR3 region has the DNA TGCGCCAGCAGCCACCGCGAGCGGGGGTATAGCACAGATACGCAGTATTTT.

At least ten counts were recorded for this clonotype. The CDR3 reads CASSGQGRPGLFYEQYF. The CDR3 DNA sequence: TGTGCCAGCAGTGGTCAGGGGAGGCCAGGGCTGTTCTACGAGCAGTACTTC. The chain recombines TRBV2 with TRBJ2-7; D tentatively reads TRBD1 or TRBD2 (6 bases each). From germline, CDR1 is SNHLY and CDR2 FYNNEI. The germline V and J ends were trimmed by 4 bases and 3 bases, with 22 bases remaining between them. This CDR3 contains 17 residues.

This clonotype was recorded a few times. The CDR3 protein is CATLSTGTGGGEQYF. CDR3 coding DNA: TGTGCCACCCTTTCCACCGGGACAGGGGGCGGCGAGCAGTACTTC. V usage is TRBV10-3 and J usage is TRBJ2-7; 12 bases align to TRBD1. The CDR3 consists of 15 residues. Per germline, CDR1 ENHRY and CDR2 SYGVKD. The V and J ends lost 10 bases and 6 bases, in that order; junction bases with no gene match: 13.